The 5 T cell receptor beta chains reported below all come from one sample, sequenced in a study of T cell repertoires in cytomegalovirus infection. TCRdb recomputed calls from the reads with MiXCR, one row per CDR3 protein. Of roughly 920,000 distinct CDR3 sequences in the sample, approximately 31% are singletons; the top ten hold 13%. These receptors are not linked to any known antigen. Specimen: cultured CD8+ T cells from PBMCs, collected from culture after CMV antigen stimulation. The receptors here all came from a human donor in good health (CMV status not recorded). Some clones in this sample may be carry-over from other donors' samples.

This clonotype was recorded many times. This sequence joins TRBV7-6 and TRBJ2-7; 8 positions match TRBD2. The CDR3 is made up of 16 amino acids. The trim removed 2 bases at V and 3 bases at J, leaving 9 bases unmatched. Per germline, CDR1 SGHVS and CDR2 FNYEAQ. The CDR3 spells CASSLYGGGRGYEQYF. The CDR3 nucleotides are TGTGCCAGCAGCTTATACGGGGGGGGCCGGGGCTACGAGCAGTACTTC.

This clonotype has only a few counts. The chain has TRBV6-6 and TRBJ1-2; 7 bases align to TRBD1. With 4 bases clipped from V and 8 bases from J, the junction kept 16 bases outside the gene matches. Germline V gene sequence: CDR1 MNHNY, CDR2 SVGAGI (reference sequence). The CDR3 runs to 16 residues. CDR3 amino acids: CASSSEEDRVGRGYTF. DNA for the CDR3: TGTGCCAGCAGTTCAGAGGAAGACAGGGTCGGGCGAGGCTACACCTTC.

This chain connects TRBV19 to TRBJ1-2; no clear D. There are 13 residues in the CDR3. CDR1 is LNHDA and CDR2 is SQIVND in the germline V gene (reference sequence). The V and J ends lost 5 bases and 6 bases respectively, with 13 bases between them. CDR3 nucleotides: TGTGCCAGTAGTTGGAGCAGGAACAATGGCTACACCTTC. It specifies CASSWSRNNGYTF.

This clonotype turned up a few times. CDR3 bases: TGTGCCAGCAGCTTGTCGGTGTATCGACTGCCGTACCAAGAGACCCAGTACTTC. It translates to CASSLSVYRLPYQETQYF. This sequence joins TRBV7-2 and TRBJ2-5; no reliable D call. The CDR3 totals 18 residues. Germline CDR1 and CDR2: SGHTA and FQGNSA. Trimming took 3 bases from V and 0 from J, leaving 20 bases between them.

V is TRBV6-5 and J is TRBJ1-1; D is undetermined. V was cut by 0 bases and J by 2 bases, with 7 bases left in between. The CDR3 covers 14 residues. Germline lookup yields CDR1 MNHEY and CDR2 SVGAGI. The CDR3 nucleotides read TGTGCCAGCAGTTACTCGTACGGAAACACTGAAGCTTTCTTT. Translation: CASSYSYGNTEAFF.